The clone carrying this T cell receptor (beta chain) was found a few times. Its cognate antigen is unknown. This entry is derived from a study of T-cell memory formation after mild COVID-19. General study findings and limits: Largely, contracting CD4+ clones fell within CM and EM, and contracting CD8+ clones within EMRA. The finding that pre-infection memory included some responding clones suggested that cross-reactive memory joined.

Constant-segment primers were used for 5'RACE, and the resulting TCR alpha and TCR beta cDNA libraries carried sample barcodes and UMIs. TCRdb fed the 5' RACE reads into MiXCR, producing one record per CDR3 protein. The data hold more than 120,000 distinct CDR3 sequences, with 6% to 6.5% observed a single time. Sequencing input: PBMCs or a T cell subset sorted from them (not recorded which). The TCR sequence derives from an adult woman who had mild COVID-19 (a few samples of this study predate the infection). Cell type and time point are not known.

CDR3 DNA: TGTGCCAGCAGTATCCATGGACAGCGCTACTTC. Translating it yields CASSIHGQRYF. The chain joins TRBV6-2 or TRBV6-3 to TRBJ2-7; D possibly corresponds to TRBD1 (6 bases). V shed 5 bases and J shed 13 bases, with 15 bases lying between them. This CDR3 has 11 amino acids. The germline CDR1 and CDR2 sequences are MNHEY and SVGEGT.